The entry below gives a single TCR beta chain sequence along with its context. What it binds is not known. This table comes from immunoSEQ multiplex PCR, and its TCRdb copy is limited to in-frame clones, with some not included. The sample lists about 28,000 clones; approximately 81% were seen once. The sample belongs to a study of regulatory dendritic cells for organ transplantation. Study-wide results and caveats: Memory T cells were less diverse than naive, with memory CD8+ most oligoclonal. Regulatory dendritic cells appeared to expand memory CD8+ clones less than mature ones. The authors noted considerable between-person heterogeneity in alloreactive memory CD8+ cells.

From germline, CDR1 is SGHDT and CDR2 YYEEEE. CDR3 length equals 14 residues. V was pared by 4 bases and J by 9 bases, with 5 bases of the junction left unmatched. The sequence was obtained from a human donor in good health. The chain joins TRBV5-6 to TRBJ1-6, with 9 bases matching TRBD1. Sequencing was done on a sample of naive CD8+ T cells from blood. Subset denoted: CD45RA+ naive T cells. The CDR3 reads CASSPDRGISPLHF. For the CDR3, the DNA is TGTGCCAGCAGCCCGGACAGGGGTATTTCACCCCTCCACTTT.